These 2 T cell receptor beta chains were sequenced from one sample in a study of shared clonotypes between healthy human individuals. Data came from immunoSEQ multiplex PCR; TCRdb stores just in-frame clones and leaves some out. The sample carries 1.6 million or so clones, approximately 98.5% recorded once. What was sequenced was naive CD4+ T cells sorted from blood. As for subset: CD45RA+ positively selected. These receptor sequences come from a young man in good health.

V and J are TRBV27 and TRBJ2-2; D remains unclear. Trimming left V 3 bases short and J 8 bases short, with 16 bases between. Germline lookup yields CDR1 MNHEY and CDR2 SMNVEV (reference sequence). The CDR3 loop spans 15 amino acids. The CDR3 sequence is CASSFAPVRSGELFF. The DNA for the CDR3 is TGTGCCAGCAGTTTTGCACCTGTGCGGTCAGGGGAGCTGTTTTTT.

The V gene is TRBV21-1, the J gene TRBJ2-5; TRBD1, as called in the table, went unchecked against the DNA. TRBV21-1 is a pseudogene locus. The CDR3 has 15 amino acids. The DNA of the CDR3 is TGTGCCAGCAGGGGGACAGGGAGTTACCAAGAGACCCAGTACTTC. Its protein product is CASRGTGSYQETQYF.